This entry describes one TCR beta chain. V trimming: 2 bases; J trimming: 4 bases; junction bases outside the gene matches: 7. Per germline, CDR1 SGHDT and CDR2 YYEEEE. This CDR3 comprises 15 residues. As processed by the authors: Scientists estimated how many nucleated cells there were by amplifying reference gene primers. Repertoires were generated with immunoSEQ multiplex PCR, while TCRdb's copy carries only in-frame clones and drops some. V, J and clone size derive from that table, while D and trimming were established from the DNA sequence. The repertoire includes about 120,000 clones, approximately 68% of them detected once, and about 2.2% sits in the top ten. This specimen comes from a study of blood T cell repertoires in COVID-19. Study information: Both acute and convalescent COVID-19 samples were obtained from the United States, Italy and Spain.

The chain has TRBV5-6 and TRBJ2-7; 9 nucleotides align to TRBD2. The receptor comes from a woman in her seventies with acute or convalescent COVID-19. Sequencing used peripheral blood. CDR3 nucleotides: TGTGCCAGCAGCTTTGGCGGGAGGGCCGGGTACGAGCAGTACTTC. Its protein is CASSFGGRAGYEQYF.